What follows is one T cell receptor beta chain and its context. The antigen is unknown. The data are from a study of T cells in localized non-small cell lung cancer. Study results and limitations: Uninvolved adjacent lung showed the highest T cell clonality, exceeding tumor. The study linked higher blood T cell density to longer overall survival.

The assay was immunoSEQ multiplex PCR, and TCRdb's table has in-frame clones only and misses some. The sample holds 20,000 to 25,000 clones, roughly 89% seen once. Germline V lookup: CDR1 SGHVS, CDR2 FNYEAQ. Trimming left V 0 bases short and J 3 bases short, with 15 bases between. The CDR3 is made up of 16 amino acids. The TCR was taken from a man between 40 and 69 years old with stage I squamous cell lung carcinoma. This chain joins TRBV7-6 and TRBJ2-7, with unresolved D. This specimen consisted of peripheral blood, obtained before any cancer treatment. CDR3 in DNA: TGTGCCAGCAGCTTAGCGTCTGCCGGTGCGAACTACGAGCAGTACTTC. It encodes CASSLASAGANYEQYF.